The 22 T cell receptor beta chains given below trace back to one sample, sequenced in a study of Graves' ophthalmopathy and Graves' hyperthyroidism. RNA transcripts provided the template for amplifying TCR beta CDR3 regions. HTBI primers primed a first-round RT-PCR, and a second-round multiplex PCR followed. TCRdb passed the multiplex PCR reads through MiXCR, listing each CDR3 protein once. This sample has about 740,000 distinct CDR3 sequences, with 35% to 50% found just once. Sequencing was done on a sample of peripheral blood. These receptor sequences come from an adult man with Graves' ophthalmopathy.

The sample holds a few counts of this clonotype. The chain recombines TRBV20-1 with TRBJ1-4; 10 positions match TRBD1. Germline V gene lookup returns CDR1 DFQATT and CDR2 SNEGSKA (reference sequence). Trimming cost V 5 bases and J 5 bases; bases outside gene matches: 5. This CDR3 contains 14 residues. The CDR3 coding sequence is TGCAGTGCTGGACTGGGACAGGGGAATGAAAAACTGTTTTTT. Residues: CSAGLGQGNEKLFF.

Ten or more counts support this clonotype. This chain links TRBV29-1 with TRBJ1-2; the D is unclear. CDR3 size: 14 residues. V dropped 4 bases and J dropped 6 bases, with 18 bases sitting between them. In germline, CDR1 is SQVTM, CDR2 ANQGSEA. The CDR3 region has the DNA TGCAGCGTTGGGGTCACTTTGCGTAGCGATGGCTACACCTTC. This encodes CSVGVTLRSDGYTF.

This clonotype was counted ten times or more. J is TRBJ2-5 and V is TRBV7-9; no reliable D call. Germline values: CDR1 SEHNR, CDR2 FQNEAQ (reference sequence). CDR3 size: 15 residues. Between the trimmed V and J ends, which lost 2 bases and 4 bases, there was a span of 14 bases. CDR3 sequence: CASSLSWYGPETQYF. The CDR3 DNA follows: TGTGCCAGCAGCTTATCGTGGTATGGCCCAGAGACCCAGTACTTC.

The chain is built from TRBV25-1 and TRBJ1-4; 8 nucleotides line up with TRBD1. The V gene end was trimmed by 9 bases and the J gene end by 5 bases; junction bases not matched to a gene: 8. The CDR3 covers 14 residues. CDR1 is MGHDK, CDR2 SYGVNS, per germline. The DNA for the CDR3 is TGTGCCAGTACAGGGGGACAGGTGAATGAAAAACTGTTTTTT. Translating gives CASTGGQVNEKLFF.

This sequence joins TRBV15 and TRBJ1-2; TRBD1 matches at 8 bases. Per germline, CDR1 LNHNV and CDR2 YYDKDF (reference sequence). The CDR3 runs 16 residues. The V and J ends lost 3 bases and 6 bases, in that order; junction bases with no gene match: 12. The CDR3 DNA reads TGTGCCACCAGCAGCCTCCTACGGACAGGGACGAATGGCTACACCTTC. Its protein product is CATSSLLRTGTNGYTF.

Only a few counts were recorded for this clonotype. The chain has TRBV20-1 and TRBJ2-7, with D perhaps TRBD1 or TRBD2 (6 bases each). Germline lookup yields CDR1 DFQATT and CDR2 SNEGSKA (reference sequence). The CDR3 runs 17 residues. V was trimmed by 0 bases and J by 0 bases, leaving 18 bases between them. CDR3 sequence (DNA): TGCAGTGCTAGAGATTTGGGGGCGGGGACCAGCTCCTACGAGCAGTACTTC. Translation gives CSARDLGAGTSSYEQYF.

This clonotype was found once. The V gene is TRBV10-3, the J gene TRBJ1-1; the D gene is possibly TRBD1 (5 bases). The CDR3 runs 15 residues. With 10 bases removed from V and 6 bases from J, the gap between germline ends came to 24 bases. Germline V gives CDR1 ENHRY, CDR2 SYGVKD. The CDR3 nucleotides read TGTGCCACCGCCGGGACGGGGGAGGCCGGGGCTGAAGCTTTCTTT. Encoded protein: CATAGTGEAGAEAFF.

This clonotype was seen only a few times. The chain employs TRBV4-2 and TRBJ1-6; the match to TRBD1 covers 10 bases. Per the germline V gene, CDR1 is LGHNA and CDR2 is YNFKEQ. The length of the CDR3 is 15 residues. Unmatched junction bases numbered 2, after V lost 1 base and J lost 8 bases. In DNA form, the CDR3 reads TGTGCCAGCAGCCAAGGGGGACAGGGGCATTCACCCCTCCACTTT. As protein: CASSQGGQGHSPLHF.

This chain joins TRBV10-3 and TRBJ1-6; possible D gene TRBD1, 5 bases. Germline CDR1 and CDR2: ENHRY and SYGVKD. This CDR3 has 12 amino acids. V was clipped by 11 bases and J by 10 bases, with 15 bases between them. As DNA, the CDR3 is TGTGCCCCCGGGGCAGAGGGCTCACCCCTCCACTTT. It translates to CAPGAEGSPLHF.

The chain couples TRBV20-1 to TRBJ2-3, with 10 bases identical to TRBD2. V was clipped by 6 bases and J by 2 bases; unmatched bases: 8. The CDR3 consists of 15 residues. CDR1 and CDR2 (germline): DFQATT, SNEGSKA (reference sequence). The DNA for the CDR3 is TGCAGTGCGATTAGCGGGAGGACCTTCACAGATACGCAGTATTTT. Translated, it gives CSAISGRTFTDTQYF.

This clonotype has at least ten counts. The CDR3 region is CASSLAEVGNTEAFF. CDR3 nucleotides: TGTGCCAGCAGCTTGGCGGAAGTCGGGAACACTGAAGCTTTCTTT. The V gene is TRBV7-9, the J gene TRBJ1-1; D is ambiguous. CDR3 length equals 15 residues. The germline CDR1 and CDR2 sequences are SEHNR and FQNEAQ (reference sequence). Trimming pared 3 bases from V and 1 base from J, leaving 12 bases between.

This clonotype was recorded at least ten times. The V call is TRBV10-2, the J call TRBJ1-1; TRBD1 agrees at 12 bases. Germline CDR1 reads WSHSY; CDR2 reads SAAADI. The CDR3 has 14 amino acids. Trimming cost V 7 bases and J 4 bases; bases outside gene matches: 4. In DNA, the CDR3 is TGCGCCAGCACCGGGACAGGGGGCGTCACTGAAGCTTTCTTT. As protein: CASTGTGGVTEAFF.

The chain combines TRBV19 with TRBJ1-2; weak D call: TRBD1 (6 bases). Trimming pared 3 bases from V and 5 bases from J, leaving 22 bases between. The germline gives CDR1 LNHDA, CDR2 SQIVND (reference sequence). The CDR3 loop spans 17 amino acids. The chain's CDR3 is CASSILLDSGKVYGYTF. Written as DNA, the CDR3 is TGTGCCAGTAGTATTCTGCTGGACAGCGGGAAGGTTTATGGCTACACCTTC.

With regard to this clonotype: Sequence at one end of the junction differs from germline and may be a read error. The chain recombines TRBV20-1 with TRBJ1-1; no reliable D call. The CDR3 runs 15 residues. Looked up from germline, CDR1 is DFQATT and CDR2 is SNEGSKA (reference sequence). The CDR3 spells CSARDGRYMNTETFF. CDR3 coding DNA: TGCAGTGCTAGAGATGGTAGATACATGAACACTGAAACTTTCTTT.

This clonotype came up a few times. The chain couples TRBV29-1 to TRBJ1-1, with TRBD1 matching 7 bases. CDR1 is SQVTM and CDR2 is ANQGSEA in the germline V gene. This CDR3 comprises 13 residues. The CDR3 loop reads CNAQGGLNTEAFF. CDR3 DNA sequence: TGCAACGCCCAGGGGGGTTTGAACACTGAAGCTTTCTTT.

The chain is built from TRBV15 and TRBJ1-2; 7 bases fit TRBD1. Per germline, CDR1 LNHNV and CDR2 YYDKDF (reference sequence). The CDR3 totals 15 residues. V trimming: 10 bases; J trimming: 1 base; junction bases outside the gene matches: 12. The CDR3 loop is CASRPGTAVNYGYTF. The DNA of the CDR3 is TGTGCCAGCAGGCCCGGGACAGCTGTTAACTATGGCTACACCTTC.

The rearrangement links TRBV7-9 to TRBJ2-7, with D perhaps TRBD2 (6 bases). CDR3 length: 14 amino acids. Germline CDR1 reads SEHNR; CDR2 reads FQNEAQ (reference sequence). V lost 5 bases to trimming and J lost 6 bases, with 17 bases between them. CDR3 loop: CASSPSGGTCEQYF. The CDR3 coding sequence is TGTGCCAGCAGCCCTTCGGGCGGGACCTGCGAGCAGTACTTC.

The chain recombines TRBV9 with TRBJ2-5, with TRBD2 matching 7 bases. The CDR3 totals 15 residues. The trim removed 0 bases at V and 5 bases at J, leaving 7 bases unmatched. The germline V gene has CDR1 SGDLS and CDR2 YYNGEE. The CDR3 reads CASSVGGGDGETQYF. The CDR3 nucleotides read TGTGCCAGCAGCGTAGGGGGGGGAGATGGTGAGACCCAGTACTTC.

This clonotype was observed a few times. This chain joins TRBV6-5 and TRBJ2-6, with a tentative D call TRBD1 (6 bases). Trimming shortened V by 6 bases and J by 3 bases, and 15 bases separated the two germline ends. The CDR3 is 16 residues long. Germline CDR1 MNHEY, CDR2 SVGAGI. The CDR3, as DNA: TGTGCCAGCAGACTACAGGGTGGAAGTGGGGCCAACGTCCTGACTTTC. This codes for CASRLQGGSGANVLTF.

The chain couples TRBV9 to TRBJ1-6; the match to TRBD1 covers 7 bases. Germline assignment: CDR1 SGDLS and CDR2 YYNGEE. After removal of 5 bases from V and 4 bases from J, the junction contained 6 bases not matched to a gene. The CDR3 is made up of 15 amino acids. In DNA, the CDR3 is TGTGCCAGCAGGAACCCGGGACAGTATAATTCACCCCTCCACTTT. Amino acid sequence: CASRNPGQYNSPLHF.

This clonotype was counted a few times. As DNA, the CDR3 is TGTGCCAGCAGGATCACAGGAGGGCCGGGGGCCGAGCAGTACTTC. Translated: CASRITGGPGAEQYF. The chain employs TRBV10-3 and TRBJ2-7, with D possibly called TRBD1 or TRBD2 (6 bases each). CDR1 and CDR2 from the germline V gene are ENHRY and SYGVKD. This CDR3 is built from 15 residues. V dropped 10 bases and J dropped 6 bases, with 25 bases sitting between them.

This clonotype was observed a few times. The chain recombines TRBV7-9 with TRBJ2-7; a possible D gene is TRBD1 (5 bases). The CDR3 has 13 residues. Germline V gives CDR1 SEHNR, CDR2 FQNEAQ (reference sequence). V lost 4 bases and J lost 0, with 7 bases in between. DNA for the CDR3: TGTGCCAGCAGCTCACAGGACTCCTACGAGCAGTACTTC. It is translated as CASSSQDSYEQYF.